A single sample gave rise to the 11 T cell receptor beta chains below, sequenced in a study of early stage breast cancer tumors. Clones were sequenced by immunoSEQ multiplex PCR, and TCRdb holds only the in-frame ones, with some missing. Of around 53,000 clones in the sample, 75% to 95% were seen once. Sequencing input: blood. The source is a person between 70 and 80 years old with breast cancer.

This rearrangement joins TRBV30 to TRBJ1-2; 7 bases map to TRBD1. V trimming: 4 bases; J trimming: 7 bases; junction bases outside the gene matches: 6. The germline CDR1 and CDR2 sequences are GTSNPN and SVGIG (reference sequence). The CDR3 extends over 12 amino acids. The CDR3 here is CAWTGGYSGYTF. The DNA of the CDR3 is TGTGCCTGGACAGGGGGATACTCTGGCTACACCTTC.

The chain employs TRBV19 and TRBJ1-1, with TRBD1 as a possible D gene (6 bases). V was clipped by 10 bases and J by 3 bases, with 12 bases between them. This CDR3 has 12 amino acids. Germline CDR1 and CDR2: LNHDA and SQIVND (reference sequence). As DNA, the CDR3 is TGTGCCACCTCACAGGGAGACACTGAAGCTTTCTTT. Translated: CATSQGDTEAFF.

This chain joins TRBV2 and TRBJ1-2, with D hard to call. Trimming removed 6 bases at V and 3 bases at J, with 17 bases between. This CDR3 is built from 15 residues. The germline CDR1 and CDR2 sequences are SNHLY and FYNNEI. The CDR3 loop reads CASRNRGNFDYGYTF. CDR3 nucleotide sequence: TGTGCCAGCAGAAACCGGGGAAATTTCGACTATGGCTACACCTTC. The full variable domain, with the rest looked up from reference TRBV2 and TRBJ1-2, is EPEVTQTPSHQVTQMGQEVILRCVPISNHLYFYWYRQILGQKVEFLVSFYNNEISEKSEIFDDQFSVERPDGSNFTLKIRSTKLEDSAMYFCASRNRGNFDYGYTFGSGTRLTVV.

The chain uses TRBV11-1 and TRBJ1-1, with TRBD1 matching 7 bases. This CDR3 spans 16 amino acids. Germline trimming cut 6 bases from V and 1 base from J; bases unmatched to any gene: 11. Germline V gene data show CDR1 as SGHAT and CDR2 as FQDESV (reference sequence). The CDR3 nucleotides read TGTGCCAGCAGTACGACAGGGATTCTTGGGAACACTGAAGCTTTCTTT. This gives the protein CASSTTGILGNTEAFF.

This chain joins TRBV5-1 and TRBJ2-7, with TRBD2 matching over 9 bases. This CDR3 has 14 residues. CDR1 and CDR2 (germline): SGHRS, YFSETQ. V trimming: 4 bases; J trimming: 4 bases; junction bases outside the gene matches: 6. CDR3 sequence reads: CASSLSGSTYEQYF. The CDR3 bases are TGCGCCAGCAGCCTTAGCGGGAGTACGTACGAGCAGTACTTC.

The genes are TRBV9 and TRBJ1-2, with 7 bases lining up with TRBD1. Germline V CDR1 and CDR2: SGDLS, YYNGEE. Trimming removed 3 bases from V and 8 bases from J; junction bases left unmatched: 10. The CDR3 consists of 14 residues. DNA for the CDR3: TGTGCCAGCAGCGGAAGTGGAGGGGGCAACGGCTACACCTTC. Translated: CASSGSGGGNGYTF.

The rearrangement joins TRBV6-5 to TRBJ1-2; 8 bases agree with TRBD1. CDR3 length equals 13 residues. J gave up 8 bases and V 6 bases, and 8 bases lay outside the gene matches. Germline CDR1 MNHEY, CDR2 SVGAGI. CDR3 region: CASSLDRARGYTF. CDR3 sequence (DNA): TGTGCCAGCAGCCTGGACAGGGCGCGAGGCTACACCTTC.

The chain joins TRBV9 to TRBJ2-1; D is possibly TRBD2 (5 bases). V was pared by 6 bases and J by 0 bases, with 16 bases between. The germline V gene has CDR1 SGDLS and CDR2 YYNGEE. This CDR3 is built from 16 residues. The CDR3 region has the DNA TGTGCCAGCACGAGGGATACCCCGAGCTCCTACAATGAGCAGTTCTTC. Translated, it gives CASTRDTPSSYNEQFF. Together with reference TRBV9 and TRBJ2-1, the CDR3 gives the full variable domain: DSGVTQTPKHLITATGQRVTLRCSPRSGDLSVYWYQQSLDQGLQFLIQYYNGEERAKGNILERFSAQQFPDLHSELNLSSLELGDSALYFCASTRDTPSSYNEQFFGPGTRLTVL.

The chain recombines TRBV30 with TRBJ2-3; TRBD2 agrees at 7 bases. J lost 4 bases, V lost 1 base, and 5 bases had no gene match. In germline, CDR1 is GTSNPN, CDR2 SVGIG (reference sequence). The CDR3 extends over 14 amino acids. CDR3: CAWSELALADTQYF. CDR3 coding DNA: TGTGCCTGGAGTGAACTAGCGTTGGCAGATACGCAGTATTTT.

This chain joins TRBV7-8 and TRBJ1-5; possible D gene TRBD1, 5 bases. This CDR3 has 14 residues. Trimming shortened V by 2 bases and J by 6 bases, and 11 bases separated the two germline ends. Germline V gene data show CDR1 as SGHVS and CDR2 as FQNEAQ. The CDR3 protein is CASSLSREGQPQHF. CDR3 DNA: TGTGCCAGCAGCTTAAGCAGGGAGGGTCAGCCCCAGCATTTT.

The V and J genes are TRBV18 and TRBJ1-1; TRBD1 matches at 7 bases. CDR3 length: 14 amino acids. The V and J ends lost 4 bases and 8 bases, in that order; junction bases with no gene match: 10. Germline V gene data show CDR1 as KGHSH and CDR2 as LQKENI. The CDR3: CASSLPTGSREAFF. For the CDR3, the DNA is TGTGCCAGCTCACTCCCGACAGGGAGTAGGGAAGCTTTCTTT.